The present TCR beta chain was sequenced within a study of blood T cell repertoires in COVID-19. Study details: Specimens from acute and convalescent COVID-19 originated in the United States, Italy and Spain. T cells, B-cell-depleted T cells, or PBMCs provided the cDNA or gDNA that served as material.

How the authors handled the data: Amplification from reference gene primers served as the basis for estimated nucleated cell counts. The protocol was immunoSEQ multiplex PCR, while the TCRdb copy is restricted to in-frame clones and leaves out a portion. V, J and clone size were drawn from that table, and D and trimming were deduced from the DNA. Among 250,000 or so clones listed, roughly four fifths were seen once. This clone was recorded a few times. One end of the junction varies from germline; a read error may be responsible. Per the germline V gene, CDR1 is SGHTA and CDR2 is FQGNSA. The CDR3 is 16 amino acids.

The chain links TRBV7-2 to TRBJ1-1, with a possible D match to TRBD1 (5 bases). Sample: peripheral blood. The source of this sequence is a woman in her 70s with acute or convalescent COVID-19. The CDR3, as DNA: TGTGCCACCAGCTTAGGTGGTGCAGGGAGGTGGGCTGAAGCTTTCTTT. Amino acid sequence: CATSLGGAGRWAEAFF.